Here is one T cell receptor (beta chain) with its context. CDR1 is LNHDA and CDR2 is SQIVND in the germline V gene (reference sequence). V lost 4 bases and J lost 4; bases outside the gene matches: 9. The CDR3 extends over 15 amino acids. Donors comprised healthy HIV-negative adults lacking recent acute infections or vaccinations. The study separated CD4+ cells into CD45RA+ naive and CD45RA-negative memory subsets. As originally analysed: ImmunoSEQ gave junction-only sequences without quality scores, so filtering differed. TCRdb's table, derived via immunoSEQ multiplex PCR, lists solely in-frame clones and lacks some. The V and J calls and the clone size are those of that table, but D and trimming were determined from the DNA. The sample has approximately 2.1 million clones; over 90% are singletons. The data are from a study of shared clonotypes between healthy human individuals.

The sequenced sample was naive CD4+ T cells from PBMCs. Subset in this sample: CD45RA+ positively selected. This TCR was sampled from a man between 18 and 35 years old in good health. Some clones in this sample may be carry-over from other donors' samples. This chain uses TRBV19 with TRBJ1-1, with 7 positions matching TRBD1. The CDR3 loop is CASSRQGGWSTEAFF. CDR3 in DNA: TGTGCCAGTAGTAGGCAGGGGGGATGGAGCACTGAAGCTTTCTTT.